Below are 23 T cell receptor beta chains sequenced from a single sample in a study of T-cell memory formation after mild COVID-19. TCRdb re-analysed the 5' RACE reads in MiXCR, keeping a single row per CDR3 protein. The repertoire includes hundreds of thousands of distinct CDR3 sequences, roughly 15% of them detected once, and 20% to 25% sits in the top ten. The specimen was PBMCs or a T cell subset sorted from them (not recorded which). The receptors stem from a man aged 18-30 years who had mild COVID-19 (a few samples of this study predate the infection). Cell type and time point are not known.

The CDR3 is CASSYDGAYGYTF. The CDR3 region has the DNA TGTGCCAGCAGTTACGACGGGGCCTATGGCTACACCTTC. The genes are TRBV6-6 and TRBJ1-2, with D possibly TRBD1 on 5 matching bases. CDR1 and CDR2 from the germline V gene are MNHNY and SVGAGI (reference sequence). The CDR3 covers 13 residues. Between the trimmed V and J ends, which lost 2 bases and 4 bases, there was a span of 8 bases.

This clonotype was recorded many times. The J gene is TRBJ2-5, the V gene TRBV7-2; 7 nucleotides align to TRBD2. After removal of 5 bases from V and 0 bases from J, the junction contained 9 bases not matched to a gene. The germline V gene has CDR1 SGHTA and CDR2 FQGNSA. The CDR3 consists of 16 residues. The CDR3 reads CASSPGLVPYQETQYF. The CDR3 DNA is TGTGCCAGCAGCCCCGGACTAGTACCGTACCAAGAGACCCAGTACTTC.

The chain is built from TRBV11-2 and TRBJ1-1; tentative D call: TRBD1 (6 bases). In germline, CDR1 is SGHAT, CDR2 FQNNGV. V lost 8 bases and J lost 5, with 15 bases in between. This CDR3 contains 13 residues. The CDR3 DNA sequence: TGTGCCAGCGGAGGGGGGGCTTTGACTGAAGCTTTCTTT. This encodes CASGGGALTEAFF.

V usage is TRBV2 and J usage is TRBJ2-5; D is possibly TRBD2 (6 bases). The CDR3 covers 16 residues. The germline V gene has CDR1 SNHLY and CDR2 FYNNEI. V lost 1 base and J lost 5, with 17 bases in between. The CDR3 protein is CASSEGRGGSQETQYF. CDR3 DNA: TGTGCCAGCAGTGAAGGGCGGGGCGGCTCTCAGGAGACCCAGTACTTC. Full variable domain (remainder filled in from reference TRBV2 and TRBJ2-5): EPEVTQTPSHQVTQMGQEVILRCVPISNHLYFYWYRQILGQKVEFLVSFYNNEISEKSEIFDDQFSVERPDGSNFTLKIRSTKLEDSAMYFCASSEGRGGSQETQYFGPGTRLLVL.

This clonotype was seen only a few times. The chain links TRBV7-2 to TRBJ2-3, with 7 bases fitting TRBD2. Germline CDR1 SGHTA, CDR2 FQGNSA. CDR3 size: 14 residues. The trim removed 5 bases at V and 4 bases at J, leaving 6 bases unmatched. DNA for the CDR3: TGTGCCAGCAGCCCGTGGGGGGGTTCAGATACGCAGTATTTT. The encoded protein is CASSPWGGSDTQYF.

This clonotype was observed a few times. The chain links TRBV4-2 to TRBJ1-4, with D possibly TRBD1 on 6 matching bases. Germline V gene lookup returns CDR1 LGHNA and CDR2 YNFKEQ. Between the trimmed V and J ends, which lost 5 bases and 0 bases, there was a span of 10 bases. The CDR3 runs to 15 residues. In nucleotides, the CDR3 is TGTGCCAGCAGCGGAAGGACAGCAACTAATGAAAAACTGTTTTTT. Encoded protein: CASSGRTATNEKLFF.

This clonotype has only a few counts. The chain carries TRBV5-1 and TRBJ1-2; TRBD1 aligns across 7 bases. With 5 bases clipped from V and 2 bases from J, the junction kept 3 bases outside the gene matches. Germline assignment: CDR1 SGHRS and CDR2 YFSETQ. This CDR3 has 13 residues. In DNA, the CDR3 is TGCGCCAGCAGAGGGGGACAGAACTATGGCTACACCTTC. The encoded protein is CASRGGQNYGYTF.

This clonotype was detected only a few times. The rearrangement joins TRBV25-1 to TRBJ2-3; D perhaps matches TRBD1 (5 bases). Germline lookup yields CDR1 MGHDK and CDR2 SYGVNS. The CDR3 loop spans 14 amino acids. V was trimmed by 3 bases and J by 5 bases, leaving 12 bases between them. The CDR3 DNA reads as TGTGCCAGCAGTGACATAGGCAGGGAAGATACGCAGTATTTT. As protein: CASSDIGREDTQYF.

This clonotype was seen a handful of times. The V and J genes are TRBV12-3 or TRBV12-4 and TRBJ1-1; no clear D. CDR3 size: 11 residues. Trimming removed 3 bases at V and 11 bases at J, with 10 bases between. The CDR3 coding sequence is TGTGCCAGCAGTTTTCGCGGGAACGCTTTCTTT. Translation gives CASSFRGNAFF.

The rearrangement joins TRBV2 to TRBJ1-5, with D perhaps matching TRBD1 (6 bases). The germline V gene has CDR1 SNHLY and CDR2 FYNNEI. V was shortened by 2 bases and J by 1 base, with 12 bases between the two germline ends. There are 16 residues in the CDR3. CDR3 in DNA: TGTGCCAGCAGTGAAATGTGGGGGCGGAGCAATCAGCCCCAGCATTTT. It translates to CASSEMWGRSNQPQHF. The whole variable domain, filled in from reference TRBV2 and TRBJ1-5, reads EPEVTQTPSHQVTQMGQEVILRCVPISNHLYFYWYRQILGQKVEFLVSFYNNEISEKSEIFDDQFSVERPDGSNFTLKIRSTKLEDSAMYFCASSEMWGRSNQPQHFGDGTRLSIL.

This chain joins TRBV6-2 or TRBV6-3 and TRBJ2-7; D could derive from TRBD1 or TRBD2 (5 bases each). CDR3 length equals 16 residues. Germline CDR1 MNHEY, CDR2 SVGEGT. Trimming left V 4 bases short and J 2 bases short, with 18 bases between. This CDR3 is CASSWDRGEGTYEQYF. The CDR3 DNA is TGTGCCAGCAGTTGGGACCGGGGAGAAGGTACCTACGAGCAGTACTTC.

This clonotype was seen a few times. The J gene is TRBJ2-7, the V gene TRBV7-9; 9 bases match TRBD2. J was trimmed by 10 bases and V by 1 base; bases with no gene match: 8. The CDR3 loop spans 14 amino acids. CDR1 and CDR2 (germline): SEHNR, FQNEAQ (reference sequence). The CDR3 coding sequence is TGTGCCAGCAGCTTAGGTCAGCGGGGGGCTATACAGTACTTC. Amino acids: CASSLGQRGAIQYF.

The chain uses TRBV9 and TRBJ2-3; D assignment may be TRBD1 or TRBD2 (6 bases each). Germline assignment: CDR1 SGDLS and CDR2 YYNGEE. The V end lost 6 bases, the J end lost 3 bases, and 14 bases lay between the germline ends. The CDR3 consists of 14 residues. The CDR3 protein is CASNGGLGTDTQYF. DNA of the CDR3: TGTGCCAGCAATGGGGGGCTGGGAACAGATACGCAGTATTTT.

The chain carries TRBV7-7 and TRBJ2-7, with TRBD2 matching over 12 bases. Trimming removed 3 bases from V and 5 bases from J; junction bases left unmatched: 8. This CDR3 is built from 16 residues. From germline, CDR1 is SSHAT and CDR2 FNYEAQ (reference sequence). The CDR3 spells CASSLSLAGGQNEQYF. The CDR3 coding sequence is TGTGCCAGCAGCTTGAGCCTAGCGGGGGGGCAGAACGAGCAGTACTTC.

The chain joins TRBV6-2 or TRBV6-3 to TRBJ2-7, with 9 positions matching TRBD1. Trimming at V came to 1 base and at J to 2 bases, leaving 9 bases not matched to a gene. The germline V gene has CDR1 MNHEY and CDR2 SVGEGT. The CDR3 covers 17 residues. The CDR3 here is CASSYFFTGTGPYEQYF. CDR3 in DNA: TGTGCCAGCAGTTACTTTTTTACCGGGACAGGGCCCTACGAGCAGTACTTC.

This clonotype occurred a few times. This chain connects TRBV11-1 to TRBJ2-1, with D unclear. Germline V CDR1 and CDR2: SGHAT, FQDESV (reference sequence). The length of the CDR3 is 13 residues. Trimming took off 0 bases at V and 5 bases at J, with 5 bases between the two ends. CDR3 bases: TGTGCCAGCAGCTTAGCAGCTAACAATGAGCAGTTCTTC. This gives the protein CASSLAANNEQFF.

There are many counts of this clonotype. The V and J genes are TRBV12-3 or TRBV12-4 and TRBJ2-7; 7 positions match TRBD2. The CDR3 contains 15 residues. V gave up 4 bases and J gave up 2 bases; unmatched junction bases: 8. The CDR3 reads CASSWAPGGTYEQYF. DNA for the CDR3: TGTGCCAGCAGTTGGGCCCCGGGAGGTACCTACGAGCAGTACTTC.

The chain is built from TRBV7-9 and TRBJ2-2; tentatively, D is TRBD1 (5 bases). Trimming took off 1 base at V and 3 bases at J, with 9 bases between the two ends. CDR3 length: 15 residues. Germline values: CDR1 SEHNR, CDR2 FQNEAQ (reference sequence). The CDR3 coding sequence is TGTGCCAGCAGCTTAGTGGGCAGGGACACCGGGGAGCTGTTTTTT. Translation: CASSLVGRDTGELFF.

This clonotype was observed a handful of times. The V gene is TRBV2, the J gene TRBJ2-2; 9 nucleotides match TRBD2. CDR1 and CDR2 (germline): SNHLY, FYNNEI. The length of the CDR3 is 15 residues. Trimming at V came to 4 bases and at J to 4 bases, leaving 4 bases not matched to a gene. CDR3 in DNA: TGTGCCAGCAGTGCGGTAGCGGGGGCCACCGGGGAGCTGTTTTTT. It is translated as CASSAVAGATGELFF. Full variable domain (rest looked up from reference TRBV2 and TRBJ2-2): EPEVTQTPSHQVTQMGQEVILRCVPISNHLYFYWYRQILGQKVEFLVSFYNNEISEKSEIFDDQFSVERPDGSNFTLKIRSTKLEDSAMYFCASSAVAGATGELFFGEGSRLTVL.

J is TRBJ1-2 and V is TRBV7-2, with 11 bases fitting TRBD1. CDR1 and CDR2 from the germline V gene are SGHTA and FQGNSA. Losses at the gene ends were 4 bases for V and 6 bases for J; bases not matched to a gene: 7. The CDR3 contains 15 residues. CDR3 loop: CASSYWDRGEDGYTF. Written as DNA, the CDR3 is TGTGCCAGCAGCTATTGGGACAGGGGGGAGGATGGCTACACCTTC. The full variable domain, completed using reference TRBV7-2 and TRBJ1-2, is GAGVSQSPSNKVTEKGKDVELRCDPISGHTALYWYRQSLGQGLEFLIYFQGNSAPDKSGLPSDRFSAERTGGSVSTLTIQRTQQEDSAVYLCASSYWDRGEDGYTFGSGTRLTVV.

As regards this clonotype: At one boundary the junction diverges from the germline segment, which might be a read error. CDR3 sequence: CTSSLIGQGITDTQYF. CDR3 nucleotide sequence: TGCACCAGCAGCTTAATCGGACAGGGCATCACAGATACGCAGTATTTT. J is TRBJ2-3 and V is TRBV5-1; 8 nucleotides line up with TRBD1. The CDR3 contains 16 residues. Germline CDR1 is SGHRS and CDR2 is YFSETQ.

This chain joins TRBV6-6 and TRBJ2-1, with TRBD2 identical over 7 bases. CDR1 and CDR2 from the germline V gene are MNHNY and SVGAGI (reference sequence). J lost 3 bases, V lost 2 bases, and 7 bases had no gene match. This CDR3 is built from 16 residues. CDR3 bases: TGTGCCAGCAGTTACCGTGTGGGGGGGAACTACAATGAGCAGTTCTTC. Translation gives CASSYRVGGNYNEQFF.

There are a few counts of this clonotype. The gene calls are TRBV2 and TRBJ2-5; D may be TRBD2 (7 bases). This CDR3 has 14 amino acids. V was shortened by 4 bases and J by 4 bases, with 13 bases between the two germline ends. CDR1 and CDR2 (germline): SNHLY, FYNNEI. The CDR3 sequence is CASSAEGGGETQYF. The CDR3 DNA reads as TGTGCCAGCAGTGCAGAGGGAGGGGGAGAGACCCAGTACTTC.